The 29 T cell receptor beta chains below come from one sample, sequenced in a study of tissue T cells after allogeneic stem cell transplantation. The time point here: mouse harvest day 14 after allogeneic transplant. The graft held 10^6 splenic CD5+ T cells and 10^7 T-cell-depleted bone marrow cells. Data came from immunoSEQ multiplex PCR; TCRdb stores just in-frame clones and leaves some out. The sample records 2,800 or so clones, nearly 50% being singletons. The specimen sequenced was lymph node tissue. These receptors originate from a female BALB/c mouse given C57BL/6 T cells with graft-versus-host disease after an allogeneic hematopoietic cell transplant.

Worth noting for this clone: Gene names and germline refer to mouse. The CDR3 extends 1 residue past the end of the read, so its final part is completed from the germline J gene. This rearrangement joins TRBV12-2 to TRBJ1-2, with D maybe TRBD1 (5 bases). V was pared by 1 base and J by 2 bases, with 7 bases between. CDR1 and CDR2 from the germline V gene are SGHLS and HYDKME. This CDR3 has 13 amino acids. CDR3 region: CASSLAGNSDYTF. Incomplete CDR3 DNA: TGTGCCAGCTCTCTGGCAGGGAACTCCGACTACACC. The full variable domain, in which reference TRBV12-2 and TRBJ1-2 provide the parts outside the CDR3, is NSGVVQSPRYIIKGKGERSILKCIPISGHLSVAWYQQTQGQELKFFIQHYDKMERDKGNLPSRFSVQQFDDYHSEMNMSALELEDSAVYFCASSLAGNSDYTFGSGTRLLVI.

In regard to this clone: Gene names denote mouse genes. The read finishes 1 residue shy of the CDR3 end, and the germline J gene is used to complete it. The chain is built from TRBV26 and TRBJ2-4, with D maybe TRBD1 (6 bases). There are 15 residues in the CDR3. The V gene's germline CDR1 is KGHPV and CDR2 FQNQEV (reference sequence). The V and J ends lost 0 bases and 0 bases respectively, with 7 bases between them. The CDR3 sequence: CASSLSRGSQNTLYF. Incomplete CDR3 DNA: TGTGCCAGCAGTCTGTCCAGGGGAAGTCAAAACACCTTGTAC.

Regarding this clone: Here the gene names and germline are mouse. The read stops 1 residue short of the end of the CDR3; the missing end is completed from the germline J gene. This chain uses TRBV12-1 with TRBJ1-6; D unclear. TRBJ1-6 is filed as an ORF, its function uncertain. Per germline, CDR1 SGHSN and CDR2 HYEKVE. The V gene lost 2 bases and the J gene lost 1 base, with 2 bases spanning the gap. This CDR3 has 13 residues. CDR3 bases read: TGTGCCAGCTCTCAGTCCTATAATTCGCCCCTCTAC. Translation: CASSQSYNSPLY. The CDR3 in full is CASSQSYNSPLYF.

A note on this clone: The genes are named according to mouse. The CDR3 end is not reached by the read, which stops 1 residue before it; the germline J gene fills it in. V and J are TRBV23 and TRBJ1-4; TRBD1 is taken as the D call from the table, unchecked against the DNA. The CDR3 covers 14 residues. Germline CDR1 is KGHTA and CDR2 is FQNQQP. Incomplete CDR3 DNA: TGCTCCAGCAGTTGGACAGTTTCCAACGAAAGATTATTT. Encoded protein: CSSSWTVSNERLF. The whole CDR3 reads CSSSWTVSNERLFF.

On this clone: Each gene name is a mouse one. The sequenced fragment ends 1 residue before the CDR3 boundary, so the rest is inferred from the germline J gene. The rearrangement links TRBV13-2 to TRBJ1-2; tentative D call: TRBD1 (6 bases). Germline V CDR1 and CDR2: NNHNN, SYGAGS (reference sequence). The CDR3 totals 12 residues. The germline V and J ends were trimmed by 5 bases and 3 bases, with 8 bases remaining between them. CDR3: CASGQGDSDYTF. The CDR3 DNA, read in part, is TGTGCCAGCGGACAGGGTGACTCCGACTACACC.

The sample holds a few counts of this clone. The genes are named according to mouse. The sequence runs out 1 residue before the end of the CDR3; the remainder is reconstructed from the germline J gene. The V call is TRBV3, the J call TRBJ1-3, with D possibly matching TRBD1 (6 bases). The CDR3 has 15 amino acids. Germline assignment: CDR1 SNHLY and CDR2 FYNGKV (reference sequence). V lost 6 bases, J lost 1 base, and 13 bases lay in between. The CDR3 DNA, read in part, is TGTGCCAGCAGAGTGGGGGCTTCGTCTGGAAATACGCTCTAT. It encodes CASRVGASSGNTLY. Given in full, the CDR3 is CASRVGASSGNTLYF.

Points on this clone: The gene symbols are mouse symbols. The read is 1 residue too short to cover the CDR3 end, so that end is filled in from the germline J gene. V usage is TRBV23 and J usage is TRBJ2-5. This CDR3 region has 14 residues. CDR1 and CDR2 (germline): KGHTA, FQNQQP. The covered CDR3 bases are TGCTCCAGCAGTCAAGCGGTTAACCAAGACACCCAGTAC. This translates into CSSSQAVNQDTQY. The entire CDR3 protein is CSSSQAVNQDTQYF.

By frequency in the sample, this clone is medium-sized. Gene names are the mouse ones. The CDR3 extends 1 residue past the end of the read, so its final part is completed from the germline J gene. The chain combines TRBV26 with TRBJ2-2, with TRBD2 identical over 9 bases. Germline CDR1 reads KGHPV; CDR2 reads FQNQEV (reference sequence). The CDR3 contains 15 residues. J was trimmed by 6 bases and V by 2 bases; bases with no gene match: 4. The CDR3 region is CASSLLGGSPGQLYF. Partial CDR3 DNA: TGTGCCAGCAGTCTGCTGGGGGGGTCCCCCGGGCAGCTCTAC. The complete variable domain, with remaining parts taken from reference TRBV26 and TRBJ2-2, reads NSKVIQTPRYLVKGQGQKAKMRCIPEKGHPVVFWYQQNKNNEFKFLINFQNQEVLQQIDMTEKRFSAECPSNSPCSLEIQSSEAGDSALYLCASSLLGGSPGQLYFGEGSKLTVL.

Relative to its sample, this clone is medium-sized (0.01 to 0.1%). Mouse gene names and germline throughout. The read ends 1 residue shy of where the CDR3 ends; the end is completed using the germline J gene. J is TRBJ2-7 and V is TRBV2; D unclear. The CDR3 extends over 13 amino acids. Trimming removed 0 bases from V and 3 bases from J, with 6 bases in between. The germline V gene has CDR1 LGHNA and CDR2 YSYQKL. Partial CDR3 DNA: TGTGCCAGCAGCCAAGATCACATCTATGAACAGTAC. Translated, it gives CASSQDHIYEQY. In full, the CDR3 reads CASSQDHIYEQYF.

Regarding this clone: Each gene name is a mouse one. With the read ending 1 residue before the CDR3 end, the germline J gene is used to fill in that end. V gene TRBV3 combines with J gene TRBJ2-3; the D is unclear. Trimming shortened V by 1 base and J by 3 bases, and 8 bases separated the two germline ends. CDR3 size: 14 residues. Germline V lookup: CDR1 SNHLY, CDR2 FYNGKV (reference sequence). CDR3 bases read: TGTGCCAGCAGCTTAGGGGCGCGCGCAGAAACGCTGTAT. It translates to CASSLGARAETLY. The entire CDR3 sequence reads CASSLGARAETLYF. The full variable domain, rest sourced from reference TRBV3 and TRBJ2-3, is GPKVLQIPSHQIIDMGQMVTLNCDPVSNHLYFYWYKQILGQQMEFLVNFYNGKVMEKSKLFKDQFSVERPDGSYFTLKIQPTALEDSAVYFCASSLGARAETLYFGSGTRLTVL.

As to this clone: The listed genes are named as in mouse. CDR3 bases read: TGTGCCAGCTCTCTCGGACAGGGCACAGAAGTCTTC. Amino acid sequence: CASSLGQGTEVF. The whole CDR3 sequence is CASSLGQGTEVFF. The V gene is TRBV12-2, the J gene TRBJ1-1, with 8 bases identical to TRBD1. The read gets to within 1 residue of the CDR3 end, and the germline J gene fills in the rest. The CDR3 extends over 13 amino acids. Germline V CDR1 and CDR2: SGHLS, HYDKME. V dropped 0 bases and J dropped 4; count of bases not matched to a gene: 0.

A few counts support this clone. Gene names denote mouse genes. From the germline J gene comes the end of the CDR3, since the read stops 1 residue before it. The chain couples TRBV20 to TRBJ2-7; 7 bases line up with TRBD2. The V segment lost 0 bases and the J segment 6 bases; nucleotides outside the gene matches: 11. Germline V gene sequence: CDR1 GFQATS, CDR2 STVNSAI. The CDR3 runs 15 residues. The covered CDR3 bases are TGTGGTGCTAGGGATGGCCCCTACTGGGGTGGTGAACAGTAC. Translating it yields CGARDGPYWGGEQY. The complete CDR3 protein is CGARDGPYWGGEQYF.

This clone is a singleton in its sample. Gene names are mouse gene names. The CDR3 end lies 1 residue beyond the end of the read and is filled in from the germline J gene. This chain uses TRBV26 with TRBJ1-1; D may be TRBD1 (6 bases). CDR3 size: 15 residues. V was pared by 3 bases and J by 4 bases, with 15 bases between. The germline V gene has CDR1 KGHPV and CDR2 FQNQEV (reference sequence). CDR3 loop: CASSLGRGRSTEVFF. The sequenced CDR3 bases are TGTGCCAGCAGTCTCGGCAGGGGACGGAGCACAGAAGTCTTC.

This clone was seen only once. The genes are named according to mouse. The read comes to an end 1 residue before the CDR3 does, leaving the germline J gene to fill in the end. The gene calls are TRBV12-2 and TRBJ1-1, with D possibly TRBD1 on 6 matching bases. The CDR3 covers 15 residues. V was trimmed by 4 bases and J by 1 base, leaving 15 bases between them. Looked up from germline, CDR1 is SGHLS and CDR2 is HYDKME. CDR3 bases read: TGTGCCAGCTCCACGTTGGACAGATTAAACACAGAAGTCTTC. This gives the protein CASSTLDRLNTEVF. The whole CDR3 protein reads CASSTLDRLNTEVFF. The whole variable domain, filled in from reference TRBV12-2 and TRBJ1-1, reads NSGVVQSPRYIIKGKGERSILKCIPISGHLSVAWYQQTQGQELKFFIQHYDKMERDKGNLPSRFSVQQFDDYHSEMNMSALELEDSAVYFCASSTLDRLNTEVFFGKGTRLTVV.

As concerns this clone: Here the gene names and germline are mouse. The read falls 1 residue short of the CDR3 end, and the missing part is taken from the germline J gene. The V and J genes are TRBV3 and TRBJ1-2; D not certain. Germline V gene data show CDR1 as SNHLY and CDR2 as FYNGKV (reference sequence). The CDR3 loop spans 13 amino acids. With 4 bases removed from V and 2 bases from J, the gap between germline ends came to 8 bases. CDR3 sequence reads: CASSSRQNSDYTF. The sequenced CDR3 bases are TGTGCCAGCAGCTCCCGGCAGAACTCCGACTACACC. The full variable domain, in which reference TRBV3 and TRBJ1-2 provide the parts outside the CDR3, is GPKVLQIPSHQIIDMGQMVTLNCDPVSNHLYFYWYKQILGQQMEFLVNFYNGKVMEKSKLFKDQFSVERPDGSYFTLKIQPTALEDSAVYFCASSSRQNSDYTFGSGTRLLVI.

Details on this clone: The listed genes are named as in mouse. The covered CDR3 bases are TGTGCCAGCAGCGGCACAGCAAACTCCGACTACACC. This translates into CASSGTANSDYT. The whole CDR3 sequence is CASSGTANSDYTF. The chain recombines TRBV2 with TRBJ1-2; no reliable D call. From the germline J gene comes the end of the CDR3, since the read stops 1 residue before it. CDR3 length equals 13 residues. The ends were cut back, 5 bases at V and 0 bases at J, with 7 bases in the middle. Germline loops: CDR1 LGHNA, CDR2 YSYQKL.

Concerning this clone itself: Mouse gene names and germline throughout. Read sequence stops 1 residue before the CDR3 end, and the germline J gene provides the missing end. This chain uses TRBV3 with TRBJ2-4; 10 bases line up with TRBD2. Germline assignment: CDR1 SNHLY and CDR2 FYNGKV (reference sequence). V shed 6 bases and J 5 bases; nucleotides not matched to a gene: 5. This CDR3 contains 14 residues. CDR3 region: CASSFDWGVNTLYF. The CDR3 bases that were read are TGTGCCAGCAGTTTCGACTGGGGGGTAAACACCTTGTAC.

This clone was seen a few times. The genes and germline here are from mouse. The read stops 1 residue short of the end of the CDR3; the missing end is completed from the germline J gene. The chain couples TRBV15 to TRBJ2-7, with 9 bases that match TRBD2. Germline V gives CDR1 SGHND, CDR2 FRSKSL. V lost 3 bases and J lost 4; bases outside the gene matches: 4. This CDR3 is built from 14 residues. The DNA read from the CDR3 is TGTGCCAGCAGTTTGAGACTGGGGGCGTATGAACAGTAC. This codes for CASSLRLGAYEQY. The full CDR3 reads CASSLRLGAYEQYF. The variable domain in full, completed from reference TRBV15 and TRBJ2-7, reads DAGVTQTPRHEVAEKGQTIILKCEPVSGHNDLFWYRQTKIQGLELLSYFRSKSLMEDGGAFKDRFKAEMLNSSFSTLKIQPTEPKDSAVYLCASSLRLGAYEQYFGPGTRLTVL.

A word on this clone: Gene names and germline match the mouse. The read finishes 1 residue shy of the CDR3 end, and the germline J gene is used to complete it. The chain uses TRBV5 and TRBJ2-5, with TRBD2 as a possible D gene (6 bases). The V end lost 3 bases, the J end lost 0 bases, and 7 bases lay between the germline ends. Germline values: CDR1 LGHNA, CDR2 YNLKQL (reference sequence). CDR3 length: 14 residues. The CDR3 loop reads CASSQGGNQDTQYF. The sequenced CDR3 bases are TGTGCCAGCAGCCAGGGGGGTAACCAAGACACCCAGTAC.

On this clone: Genes and germline come from the mouse. The read ends 1 residue before the CDR3 terminus; that terminus is restored from the germline J gene. V is TRBV15 and J is TRBJ1-4; D might be TRBD1 (5 bases). The CDR3 runs 14 residues. The V gene lost 3 bases and the J gene lost 0 bases, with 5 bases spanning the gap. Germline CDR1 is SGHND and CDR2 is FRSKSL. This CDR3 reads CASSLGVSNERLFF. The DNA read from the CDR3 is TGTGCCAGCAGTTTGGGGGTTTCCAACGAAAGATTATTT.

By sample share, this clone is large. Mouse germline and gene names are used. The DNA ends 1 residue before the CDR3 does, and the rest of the CDR3 is filled in from the germline J gene. V and J are TRBV31 and TRBJ1-2; weak D call: TRBD1 (5 bases). In germline, CDR1 is GKSSPN, CDR2 SITVG. There are 12 residues in the CDR3. V lost 6 bases and J 1 base, leaving 9 bases between the germline ends. The CDR3 region is CACRQKNSDYTF. The DNA read from the CDR3 is TGTGCCTGTAGACAGAAAAACTCCGACTACACC.

Of note for this clone: Here the gene names and germline are mouse. CDR3 sequence: CAWSGTQDTQYF. Partial CDR3 DNA: TGTGCCTGGAGTGGAACCCAAGACACCCAGTAC. The rearrangement links TRBV31 to TRBJ2-5; D gene ambiguous. The CDR3 end falls 1 residue outside the read, so it is completed with the germline J gene. The ends were cut back, 2 bases at V and 2 bases at J, with 5 bases in the middle. CDR1 is GKSSPN and CDR2 is SITVG in the germline V gene. The CDR3 length is 12 residues.

About this clone itself: These gene names are mouse names. The read ends 1 residue shy of where the CDR3 ends; the end is completed using the germline J gene. The chain links TRBV26 to TRBJ2-5, with D perhaps TRBD1 (6 bases). Trimming shortened V by 2 bases and J by 1 base, and 7 bases separated the two germline ends. Germline CDR1 and CDR2: KGHPV and FQNQEV (reference sequence). The CDR3 is made up of 14 amino acids. The CDR3: CASSLNRDQDTQYF. Partial CDR3 DNA: TGTGCCAGCAGTCTGAACAGGGACCAAGACACCCAGTAC.

Points on this clone: Mouse names are used for the genes. The read stops 1 residue short of the end of the CDR3; the missing end is completed from the germline J gene. The chain uses TRBV4 and TRBJ2-1, with TRBD2 matching 14 bases. In germline, CDR1 is LGHDT, CDR2 YNNKQL (reference sequence). V lost 5 bases to trimming and J lost 7 bases; unmatched junction nucleotides: 10. This CDR3 region has 17 residues. Partial CDR3 DNA: TGTGCCAGCAGCCACCGGGACTGGGGGGGCGCAAGGGCTGAGCAGTTC. Protein: CASSHRDWGGARAEQF. The entire CDR3 sequence reads CASSHRDWGGARAEQFF.

This clone turned up a few times. Gene and germline names: mouse. The CDR3 loop is CASSGTGGDSDYTF. The DNA read from the CDR3 is TGTGCCAGCAGCGGGACAGGGGGCGACTCCGACTACACC. The chain links TRBV19 to TRBJ1-2, with 12 bases identical to TRBD1. The read is 1 residue too short to cover the CDR3 end, so that end is filled in from the germline J gene. The CDR3 has 14 residues. V lost 5 bases to trimming and J lost 3 bases; unmatched junction nucleotides: 2. Germline V gives CDR1 FNHDT, CDR2 SITEND (reference sequence).

This clone was seen a few times. Any gene name here is a mouse gene name. The CDR3 loop reads CASSLRLGGVSEQYF. CDR3 DNA (partial): TGTGCCAGCAGTTTAAGGCTGGGGGGAGTTTCTGAACAGTAC. The chain has TRBV15 and TRBJ2-7; 8 bases line up with TRBD2. Read sequence stops 1 residue before the CDR3 end, and the germline J gene provides the missing end. Germline CDR1 SGHND, CDR2 FRSKSL. This CDR3 is 15 amino acids long. V shed 2 bases and J 6 bases; nucleotides not matched to a gene: 9. The full variable domain, rest sourced from reference TRBV15 and TRBJ2-7, is DAGVTQTPRHEVAEKGQTIILKCEPVSGHNDLFWYRQTKIQGLELLSYFRSKSLMEDGGAFKDRFKAEMLNSSFSTLKIQPTEPKDSAVYLCASSLRLGGVSEQYFGPGTRLTVL.

Turning to this clone: The listed genes are named as in mouse. Coverage ceases 1 residue before the CDR3 finishes, and the germline J gene fills in the end. This chain joins TRBV20 and TRBJ1-1; D might be TRBD1 (5 bases). The CDR3 length is 13 residues. The germline CDR1 and CDR2 sequences are GFQATS and STVNSAI. Between the trimmed V and J ends, which lost 0 bases and 3 bases, there was a span of 8 bases. CDR3 bases read: TGTGGTGCTAGGGACCAGGGCCACACAGAAGTCTTC. It encodes CGARDQGHTEVF. The entire CDR3 protein is CGARDQGHTEVFF.

In this sample, this clone turned up a few times. The gene names given are mouse names. The read terminates 1 residue ahead of where the CDR3 ends, so the germline J gene completes it. The chain joins TRBV26 to TRBJ2-4; 8 nucleotides line up with TRBD2. The CDR3 totals 16 residues. The J segment lost 0 bases and the V segment lost 0 bases, leaving 2 bases of the junction unmatched. The germline V gene has CDR1 KGHPV and CDR2 FQNQEV (reference sequence). The CDR3: CASSLSTGVSQNTLYF. The DNA read from the CDR3 is TGTGCCAGCAGTCTGTCGACTGGGGTTAGTCAAAACACCTTGTAC.

Note on this clone: Gene names denote mouse genes. The observed sequence ends 1 residue before the CDR3 terminus, with the missing tail filled in from the germline J gene. V and J are TRBV3 and TRBJ2-5, with TRBD1 matching over 8 bases. The CDR3 is 12 amino acids. Germline V gives CDR1 SNHLY, CDR2 FYNGKV (reference sequence). J gave up 6 bases and V 6 bases, and 2 bases lay outside the gene matches. The CDR3 bases that were read are TGTGCCAGCAGTCGGGACAGGGACACCCAGTAC. Translated, it gives CASSRDRDTQY. The entire CDR3 protein reads CASSRDRDTQYF.